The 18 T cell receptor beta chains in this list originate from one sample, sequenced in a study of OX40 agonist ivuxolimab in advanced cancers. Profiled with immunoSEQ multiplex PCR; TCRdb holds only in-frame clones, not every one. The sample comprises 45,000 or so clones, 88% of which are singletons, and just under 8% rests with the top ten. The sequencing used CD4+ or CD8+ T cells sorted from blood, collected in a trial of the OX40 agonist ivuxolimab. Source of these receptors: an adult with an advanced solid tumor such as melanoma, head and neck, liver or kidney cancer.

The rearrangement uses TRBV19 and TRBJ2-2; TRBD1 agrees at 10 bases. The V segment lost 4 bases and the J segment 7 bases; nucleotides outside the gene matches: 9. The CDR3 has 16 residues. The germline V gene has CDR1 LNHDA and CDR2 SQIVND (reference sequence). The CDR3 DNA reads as TGTGCCAGTAGTACCGGGACAGGGGCCCCCAGCGGGGAGCTGTTTTTT. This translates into CASSTGTGAPSGELFF. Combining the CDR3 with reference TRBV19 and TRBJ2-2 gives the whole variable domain DGGITQSPKYLFRKEGQNVTLSCEQNLNHDAMYWYRQDPGQGLRLIYYSQIVNDFQKGDIAEGYSVSREKKESFPLTVTSAQKNPTAFYLCASSTGTGAPSGELFFGEGSRLTVL.

The CDR3 region has the DNA TGCAGCGCAGGACAGCTTTACGAGCAGTACTTC. It encodes CSAGQLYEQYF. The chain employs TRBV29-1 and TRBJ2-7; possibly TRBD1 for D (6 bases). The CDR3 runs to 11 residues. V lost 7 bases, J lost 4 bases, and 11 bases lay in between. The germline CDR1 and CDR2 sequences are SQVTM and ANQGSEA.

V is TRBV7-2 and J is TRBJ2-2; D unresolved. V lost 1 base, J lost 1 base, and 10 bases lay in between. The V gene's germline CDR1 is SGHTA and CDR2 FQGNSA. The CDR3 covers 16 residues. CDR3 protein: CASSLVNSKNTGELFF. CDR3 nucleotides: TGTGCCAGCAGCTTAGTAAACTCGAAGAACACCGGGGAGCTGTTTTTT.

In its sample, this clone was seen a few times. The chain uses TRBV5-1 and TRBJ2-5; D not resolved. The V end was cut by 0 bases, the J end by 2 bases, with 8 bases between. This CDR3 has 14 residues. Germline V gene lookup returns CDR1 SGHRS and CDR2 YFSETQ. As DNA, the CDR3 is TGCGCCAGCAGCTTGGTTCAACCGCAAGAGACCCAGTACTTC. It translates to CASSLVQPQETQYF.

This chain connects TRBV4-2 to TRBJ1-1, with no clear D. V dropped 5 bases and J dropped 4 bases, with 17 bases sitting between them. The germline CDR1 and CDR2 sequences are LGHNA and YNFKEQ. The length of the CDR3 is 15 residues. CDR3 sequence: CASSKTGLERTEAFF. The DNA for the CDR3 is TGTGCCAGCAGCAAAACCGGGTTAGAACGCACTGAAGCTTTCTTT.

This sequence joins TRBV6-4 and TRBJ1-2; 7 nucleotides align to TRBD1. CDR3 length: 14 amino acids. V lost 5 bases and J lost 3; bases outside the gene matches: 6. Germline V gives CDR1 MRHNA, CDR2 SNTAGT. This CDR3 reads CASSSGGEDYGYTF. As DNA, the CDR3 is TGTGCCAGCAGTTCAGGGGGGGAAGACTATGGCTACACCTTC.

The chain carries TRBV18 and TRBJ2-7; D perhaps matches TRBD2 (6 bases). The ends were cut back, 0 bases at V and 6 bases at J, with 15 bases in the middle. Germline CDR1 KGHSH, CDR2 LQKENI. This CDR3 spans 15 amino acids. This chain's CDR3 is CASSPPGTRRGEQYF. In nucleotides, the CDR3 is TGTGCCAGCTCACCACCGGGAACTCGGAGGGGCGAGCAGTACTTC.

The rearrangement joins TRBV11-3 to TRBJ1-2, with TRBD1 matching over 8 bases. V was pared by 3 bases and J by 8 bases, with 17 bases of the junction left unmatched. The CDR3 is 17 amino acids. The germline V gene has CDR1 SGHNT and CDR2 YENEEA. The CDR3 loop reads CASSFTQGAFYPGGYTF. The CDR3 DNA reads TGTGCCAGCAGCTTTACGCAGGGGGCCTTTTATCCTGGGGGCTACACCTTC.

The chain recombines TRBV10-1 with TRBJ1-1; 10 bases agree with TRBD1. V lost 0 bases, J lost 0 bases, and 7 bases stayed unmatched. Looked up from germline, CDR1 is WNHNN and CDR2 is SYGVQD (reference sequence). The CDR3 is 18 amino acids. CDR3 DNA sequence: TGCGCCAGCAGTGAGTCGTGGGACAGGGGAACCCTGAACACTGAAGCTTTCTTT. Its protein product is CASSESWDRGTLNTEAFF.

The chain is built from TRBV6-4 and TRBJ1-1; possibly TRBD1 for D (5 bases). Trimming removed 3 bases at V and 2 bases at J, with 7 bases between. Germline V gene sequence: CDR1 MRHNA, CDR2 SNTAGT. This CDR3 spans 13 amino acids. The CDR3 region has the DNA TGTGCCAGCAGTGAGACAGCCAACACTGAAGCTTTCTTT. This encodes CASSETANTEAFF.

The CDR3 sequence is CASSKSSGSISEQYF. As DNA, the CDR3 is TGTGCCAGCAGCAAATCCAGCGGGAGTATAAGCGAGCAGTACTTC. The chain carries TRBV21-1 and TRBJ2-7; TRBD2 was called by the table and not checked on the DNA. TRBV21-1 is assigned pseudogene status. This CDR3 has 15 amino acids.

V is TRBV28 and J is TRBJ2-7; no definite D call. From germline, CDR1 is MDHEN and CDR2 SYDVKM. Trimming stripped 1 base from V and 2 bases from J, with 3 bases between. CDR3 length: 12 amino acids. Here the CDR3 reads CASSLFPYEQYF. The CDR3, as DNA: TGTGCCAGCAGTTTATTCCCCTACGAGCAGTACTTC.

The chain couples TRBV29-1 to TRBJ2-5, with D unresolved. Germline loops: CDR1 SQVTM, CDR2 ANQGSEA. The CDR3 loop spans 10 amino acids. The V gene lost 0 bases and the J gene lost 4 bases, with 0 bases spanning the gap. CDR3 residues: CSVEEETQYF. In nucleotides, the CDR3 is TGCAGCGTTGAAGAAGAGACCCAGTACTTC.

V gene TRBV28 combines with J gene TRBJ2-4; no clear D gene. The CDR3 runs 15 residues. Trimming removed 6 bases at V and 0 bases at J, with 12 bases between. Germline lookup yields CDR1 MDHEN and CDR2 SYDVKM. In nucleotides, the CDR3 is TGTGCCAGCAGCCTCCCAGATTTAGCCAAAAACATTCAGTACTTC. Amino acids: CASSLPDLAKNIQYF.

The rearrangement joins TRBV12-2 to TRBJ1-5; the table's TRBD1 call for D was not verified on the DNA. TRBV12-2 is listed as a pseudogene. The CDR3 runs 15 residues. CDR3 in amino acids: CASRLATGENQPQHF. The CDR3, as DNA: TGTGCAAGTCGCTTAGCGACAGGGGAAAATCAGCCCCAGCATTTT.

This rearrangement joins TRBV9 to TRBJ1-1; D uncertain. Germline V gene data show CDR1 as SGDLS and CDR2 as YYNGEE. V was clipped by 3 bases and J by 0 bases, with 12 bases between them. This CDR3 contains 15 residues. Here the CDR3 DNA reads TGTGCCAGCAGCGCCACGGGGAATGTGAACACTGAAGCTTTCTTT. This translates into CASSATGNVNTEAFF. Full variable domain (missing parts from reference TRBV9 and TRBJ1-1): DSGVTQTPKHLITATGQRVTLRCSPRSGDLSVYWYQQSLDQGLQFLIQYYNGEERAKGNILERFSAQQFPDLHSELNLSSLELGDSALYFCASSATGNVNTEAFFGQGTRLTVV.

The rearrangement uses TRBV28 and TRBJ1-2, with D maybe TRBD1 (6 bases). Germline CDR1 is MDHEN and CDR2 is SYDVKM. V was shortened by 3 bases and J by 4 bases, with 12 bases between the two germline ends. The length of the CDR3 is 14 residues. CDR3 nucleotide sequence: TGTGCCAGCAGTTTTGGGGGCGCGGGCTATGGCTACACCTTC. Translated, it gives CASSFGGAGYGYTF.

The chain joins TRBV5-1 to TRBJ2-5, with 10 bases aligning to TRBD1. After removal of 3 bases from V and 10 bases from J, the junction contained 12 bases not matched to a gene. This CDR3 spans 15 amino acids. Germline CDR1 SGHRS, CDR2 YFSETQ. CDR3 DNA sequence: TGCGCCAGCAGCTCGACAGGGGGCCCCTGGGACAACCAGTACTTC. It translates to CASSSTGGPWDNQYF.